A selection of T cell receptor beta chains follows, all from one sample in a study of blood T cell repertoires in COVID-19. The repertoire was sequenced with immunoSEQ multiplex PCR; TCRdb's copy has only in-frame clones and lacks some. The sample has about 100,000 clones, around 90% seen once; the top ten hold approximately 1.6%. What was sequenced was peripheral blood. These receptors originate from a human donor with active COVID-19. The donor label of this sample is uncertain. The CDR3 runs from the conserved cysteine through the conserved F or W. A D gene is named only where the DNA matches it firmly. Not all rows give a size; the values are once, few, many and, for expanded clones, a class.

clone_size	j_call	d_call	v_call	cdr3_aa	cdr3_nt
NA	TRBJ1-2	NA	TRBV19	CASSLGLPYGYTF	TGTGCCAGTAGTCTCGGACTCCCCTATGGCTACACCTTC
NA	TRBJ2-1	NA	TRBV6-2/TRBV6-3	CASSIYYDNEQFF	TGTGCCAGCAGTATATACTACGACAATGAGCAGTTCTTC
NA	TRBJ1-5	NA	TRBV20-1	CSASGFVGQPQHF	TGCAGTGCTAGTGGCTTCGTCGGTCAGCCCCAGCATTTT
NA	TRBJ1-1	TRBD1	TRBV5-1	CASSARGQAINF	TGCGCCAGCAGCGCCAGGGGACAGGCGATAAACTTT
NA	TRBJ1-5	NA	TRBV18	CASSPVGGSQPQHF	TGTGCCAGCTCACCAGTTGGGGGCAGCCAGCCCCAGCATTTT
NA	TRBJ2-5	TRBD1	TRBV19	CASSTGTVQETQYF	TGTGCCAGTAGTACCGGGACAGTACAAGAGACCCAGTACTTC
NA	TRBJ2-5	NA	TRBV7-8	CASSQSRETQYF	TGTGCCAGCAGCCAAAGCCGAGAGACCCAGTACTTC
NA	TRBJ2-2	TRBD1	TRBV4-2	CASSQPDRGWDTGELFF	TGTGCCAGCAGCCAACCGGACAGGGGATGGGACACCGGGGAGCTGTTTTTT
few	TRBJ1-3	NA	TRBV7-6	CASRPRGPSGNTIYF	TGTGCCAGCAGGCCGCGGGGCCCTTCTGGAAACACCATATATTTT
NA	TRBJ2-7	TRBD2	TRBV7-6	CASSTGTSRFPYEQYF	TGTGCCAGCAGCACCGGGACTAGTAGGTTCCCCTACGAGCAGTACTTC
NA	TRBJ1-1	TRBD1	TRBV9	CASSSRQGHTEAFF	TGTGCCAGCAGCTCCCGACAGGGACACACTGAAGCTTTCTTT
NA	TRBJ2-1	NA	TRBV20-1	CSASVGGPYEQFF	TGCAGTGCTAGTGTGGGGGGGCCTTATGAGCAGTTCTTC
NA	TRBJ2-1	TRBD2	TRBV4-1	CASSQAASGGYEQFF	TGCGCCAGCAGCCAAGCGGCTAGCGGGGGTTATGAGCAGTTCTTC
NA	TRBJ2-1	NA	TRBV6-2/TRBV6-3	CASSYSTPPEQFF	TGTGCCAGCAGTTACTCGACACCCCCCGAGCAGTTCTTC
NA	TRBJ1-3	TRBD1	TRBV6-5	CASSRGQRSGNTIYF	TGTGCCAGCAGCCGGGGACAGCGCTCTGGAAACACCATATATTTT